The next 17 T cell receptor beta chains were all read from a single sample in a study of CXCR3-negative and CXCR3-positive naive CD8 T cells. The libraries of TRB cDNA were constructed through 5' RACE using UMI labels. With the 5' RACE reads reprocessed, TCRdb shows one record per CDR3 protein and no DNA. The sample holds 50,000 to 65,000 distinct CDR3 sequences. The sequenced material came from memory CD8+ T cells from blood. These receptors came from a human donor in good health. Some clones in this sample may be carry-over from other donors' samples.

This chain connects TRBV24-1 to TRBJ2-1; no DNA is available, so the TRBD2 call from TCRdb remains unchecked. CDR1 is KGHDR and CDR2 is SFDVKD in the germline V gene. The CDR3 spans 14 residues. CDR3 region: CATSVGTDYNEQFF.

This rearrangement joins TRBV25-1 to TRBJ1-2; as DNA is missing, the TRBD1 call by TCRdb cannot be tested. Germline CDR1 reads MGHDK; CDR2 reads SYGVNS. The CDR3 length is 13 residues. The CDR3 region is CASQDRGDYGYTF.

The J gene is TRBJ2-5, the V gene TRBV7-9; TCRdb picks TRBD1, but there is no DNA to check that call. Per germline, CDR1 SEHNR and CDR2 FQNEAQ (reference sequence). The CDR3 contains 16 residues. CDR3 residues: CASSPVGTVEQETQYF.

The chain has TRBV29-1 and TRBJ2-7; there is no DNA to check the TCRdb D call of TRBD1. Germline V lookup: CDR1 SQVTM, CDR2 ANQGSEA. The CDR3 runs to 16 residues. CDR3 residues: CSVEDGTGTGIYEQYF.

This chain connects TRBV28 to TRBJ2-1. CDR1 and CDR2 from the germline V gene are MDHEN and SYDVKM. There are 12 residues in the CDR3. This CDR3 is CASSFVGNEQFF.

V usage is TRBV28 and J usage is TRBJ2-5; the TCRdb call, TRBD1, lacks DNA for checking. CDR3 length: 17 residues. Germline CDR1 is MDHEN and CDR2 is SYDVKM. The CDR3: CASGTHIGADLGETQYF.

The chain employs TRBV6-5 and TRBJ1-1. The CDR3 length is 14 residues. Germline CDR1 reads MNHEY; CDR2 reads SVGAGI. The CDR3 is CASSYGQVITEAFF.

V and J are TRBV20-1 and TRBJ2-7; TCRdb's D call, TRBD2, is unchecked because there is no DNA. The CDR3 has 12 residues. Germline V gene data show CDR1 as DFQATT and CDR2 as SNEGSKA (reference sequence). The CDR3: CSARLDGYEQYF.

The chain employs TRBV29-1 and TRBJ2-3; there is no DNA to check the TCRdb D call of TRBD2. This CDR3 is built from 12 residues. CDR1 is SQVTM, CDR2 ANQGSEA, per germline. The CDR3 region is CSVLEGPDTQYF.

The rearrangement links TRBV12-3 or TRBV12-4 to TRBJ1-1. This CDR3 has 13 amino acids. CDR3 sequence: CASGLDLNTEAFF.

The rearrangement links TRBV6-1 to TRBJ2-7; TCRdb picks TRBD1, but there is no DNA to check that call. In germline, CDR1 is MNHNS, CDR2 SASEGT. The CDR3 is 13 residues long. CDR3 sequence: CATETADPLEQYF.

This chain connects TRBV5-4 to TRBJ2-7; TCRdb proposes TRBD1, but this gene call is untestable without DNA. CDR3 length: 18 amino acids. The V gene's germline CDR1 is SGHNT and CDR2 YYREEE (reference sequence). The CDR3: CASSLGQSPGSANYEQYF. Supplemented by reference TRBV5-4 and TRBJ2-7, the full variable domain reads ETGVTQSPTHLIKTRGQQVTLRCSSQSGHNTVSWYQQALGQGPQFIFQYYREEENGRGNFPPRFSGLQFPNYSSELNVNALELDDSALYLCASSLGQSPGSANYEQYFGPGTRLTVT.

The chain recombines TRBV29-1 with TRBJ2-3; TCRdb picks TRBD1, but there is no DNA to check that call. The CDR3 covers 14 residues. From germline, CDR1 is SQVTM and CDR2 ANQGSEA. The CDR3 here is CSVTGSLEPDTQYF.

The chain uses TRBV28 and TRBJ1-5; the D call from TCRdb, TRBD1, cannot be confirmed without DNA. CDR1 and CDR2 from the germline V gene are MDHEN and SYDVKM. There are 18 residues in the CDR3. CDR3 in amino acids: CASSLFGNQDAGDQPQHF.

The chain couples TRBV5-1 to TRBJ2-7; TCRdb picks TRBD1, but there is no DNA to check that call. Germline loops: CDR1 SGHRS, CDR2 YFSETQ. The CDR3 spans 14 residues. The CDR3 loop is CASGEGANSYEQYF.

The chain carries TRBV5-1 and TRBJ2-1. Per the germline V gene, CDR1 is SGHRS and CDR2 is YFSETQ. The CDR3 is made up of 13 amino acids. This CDR3 reads CASSPVFNNEQFF.

The genes are TRBV7-2 and TRBJ2-7; the TCRdb D gene call, TRBD1, has no DNA to confirm it. The CDR3 contains 15 residues. The germline V gene encodes CDR1 SGHTA and CDR2 FQGNSA. The CDR3: CASSSPWGGTYEQYF.